These 14 T cell receptor beta chains came from one sample sequenced in a study of shared clonotypes between healthy human individuals (dated by TCRdb to about 2020). Receptor amplification or capture employed the immunoSEQ multiplex PCR assay. TCRdb retrieved this table from immuneACCESS and kept in-frame rearrangements only. Not all clones are present; in checked studies, unresolved V genes account for under half, and no reason is known for the remainder. Within this sample are under 600,000 clones, with 90% to 97% of them counted one time only. About 0.067% of the sample is held by the ten biggest clonotypes. The sequencing input was naive CD4+ T cells sorted from blood. What this sample's cell subset or site label stands for: CD45RA+ positively selected. The receptors stem from a young woman in good health.

The chain carries TRBV21-1 and TRBJ2-7; the DNA was not used to check the table's D call, TRBD1. TRBV21-1 is designated a pseudogene. The CDR3 runs to 16 residues. The CDR3 spells CASSPNDGQGDYEQYF. For the CDR3, the DNA is TGTGCCAGCAGCCCCAATGACGGACAGGGGGACTACGAGCAGTACTTC.

This clone was detected only once. This rearrangement joins TRBV7-9 to TRBJ2-5, with 14 positions matching TRBD2. CDR3 length: 17 residues. Trimming cost V 1 base and J 2 bases; bases outside gene matches: 3. Germline V CDR1 and CDR2: SEHNR, FQNEAQ (reference sequence). The CDR3 nucleotides are TGTGCCAGCAGCTTAGGACTAGCGGGAGGGGAACAAGAGACCCAGTACTTC. Its protein product is CASSLGLAGGEQETQYF.

This CDR3 reads CASSLSAGAHTEAFF. The CDR3 region has the DNA TGCGCCAGCAGCTTGTCCGCAGGTGCCCACACTGAAGCTTTCTTT. The chain couples TRBV5-1 to TRBJ1-1, with D unclear. The CDR3 is 15 amino acids. From germline, CDR1 is SGHRS and CDR2 YFSETQ. V was shortened by 1 base and J by 3 bases, with 13 bases between the two germline ends. The variable domain in full, with the rest retrieved from reference TRBV5-1 and TRBJ1-1, is KAGVTQTPRYLIKTRGQQVTLSCSPISGHRSVSWYQQTPGQGLQFLFEYFSETQRNKGNFPGRFSGRQFSNSRSEMNVSTLELGDSALYLCASSLSAGAHTEAFFGQGTRLTVV.

V and J are TRBV4-1 and TRBJ1-4, with TRBD1 identical over 11 bases. From germline, CDR1 is MGHRA and CDR2 YSYEKL. Trimming removed 2 bases from V and 12 bases from J; junction bases left unmatched: 8. The CDR3 runs to 15 residues. CDR3 in amino acids: CASSQRGTGGTELFF. In DNA, the CDR3 is TGCGCCAGCAGCCAAAGGGGGACAGGGGGAACGGAACTGTTTTTT.

The V and J genes are TRBV4-1 and TRBJ2-2, with 10 bases fitting TRBD1. Germline values: CDR1 MGHRA, CDR2 YSYEKL. V lost 0 bases to trimming and J lost 7 bases; unmatched junction nucleotides: 5. The CDR3 extends over 16 amino acids. This chain's CDR3 is CASSQDDRGRIGELFF. DNA for the CDR3: TGCGCCAGCAGCCAAGACGACAGGGGGCGTATCGGGGAGCTGTTTTTT.

The gene calls are TRBV5-4 and TRBJ2-3; TRBD2 matches at 13 bases. This CDR3 comprises 16 residues. Germline trimming cut 3 bases from V and 0 bases from J; bases unmatched to any gene: 1. Per the germline V gene, CDR1 is SGHNT and CDR2 is YYREEE (reference sequence). As DNA, the CDR3 is TGTGCCAGCAGCTCGGGACTAGCGGGGAGCACAGATACGCAGTATTTT. The encoded protein is CASSSGLAGSTDTQYF.

The rearrangement joins TRBV4-1 to TRBJ1-1, with a tentative D call TRBD1 (5 bases). From germline, CDR1 is MGHRA and CDR2 YSYEKL. The CDR3 sequence is 16 residues long. The V end lost 4 bases, the J end lost 0 bases, and 15 bases lay between the germline ends. CDR3: CASSPTHGTMNTEAFF. CDR3 nucleotides: TGCGCCAGCAGCCCGACGCATGGGACCATGAACACTGAAGCTTTCTTT.

This chain uses TRBV7-8 with TRBJ2-1; TRBD2 aligns across 13 bases. CDR1 is SGHVS and CDR2 is FQNEAQ in the germline V gene. CDR3 length: 20 residues. V shed 5 bases, J shed 0 bases, and the junction held 13 bases outside the gene matches. CDR3 DNA: TGTGCCAGCAGCACCCACAGGGCCGGGACTAGCGGGAACTCCTACAATGAGCAGTTCTTC. This codes for CASSTHRAGTSGNSYNEQFF.

The chain recombines TRBV6-1 with TRBJ2-1, with D possibly being TRBD1 (5 bases). With 4 bases removed from V and 12 bases from J, the gap between germline ends came to 10 bases. The CDR3 sequence is 11 residues long. Germline V CDR1 and CDR2: MNHNS, SASEGT. DNA of the CDR3: TGTGCCAGCAGTGTGTTTCAGGGGCAGTTCTTC. This encodes CASSVFQGQFF.

The rearrangement joins TRBV20-1 to TRBJ2-1; D gene uncertain. The CDR3 length is 11 residues. Trimming left V 2 bases short and J 10 bases short, with 9 bases between. From germline, CDR1 is DFQATT and CDR2 SNEGSKA (reference sequence). The CDR3 is CSARLDHEQFF. The CDR3 DNA reads TGCAGTGCTAGACTGGACCACGAGCAGTTCTTC.

This clone was detected once. The V and J genes are TRBV2 and TRBJ1-6, with D maybe TRBD1 (5 bases). The CDR3 runs 12 residues. CDR1 SNHLY and CDR2 FYNNEI come from the germline V gene. Trimming removed 5 bases at V and 10 bases at J, with 9 bases between. The CDR3 nucleotides are TGTGCCAGCAGTTCGGGGCGGTCACCCCTCCACTTT. Translation gives CASSSGRSPLHF.

The chain is built from TRBV5-8 and TRBJ1-6; D unclear. Between the trimmed V and J ends, which lost 0 bases and 8 bases, there was a span of 6 bases. The CDR3 has 13 amino acids. From germline, CDR1 is SGHTS and CDR2 YDEGEE. CDR3 loop: CASSLDTDSPLHF. The CDR3 DNA follows: TGTGCCAGCAGCTTGGACACAGATTCACCCCTCCACTTT.

The chain combines TRBV7-9 with TRBJ1-4; no clear D. This CDR3 spans 14 amino acids. CDR1 and CDR2 (germline): SEHNR, FQNEAQ (reference sequence). Trimming took off 1 base at V and 3 bases at J, with 6 bases between the two ends. The CDR3 protein is CASSLGTSNEKLFF. DNA for the CDR3: TGTGCCAGCAGCTTAGGGACCTCTAATGAAAAACTGTTTTTT.

The CDR3 bases are TGCGCCAGCAGACTCGGCAGGGGATTAACCGGGGAGCTGTTTTTT. Translated, it gives CASRLGRGLTGELFF. This chain joins TRBV4-1 and TRBJ2-2, with D perhaps TRBD1 (6 bases). Germline V gene lookup returns CDR1 MGHRA and CDR2 YSYEKL. There are 15 residues in the CDR3. The V end was cut by 6 bases, the J end by 5 bases, with 16 bases between.